This entry concerns a single T cell receptor beta chain. There is no known antigen for this receptor. Per-base quality was not reported, and no clone a single base away is much larger than it. V loses 4 bases at its end and J loses 4 bases; junction bases beyond the gene matches: 4. CDR1 is given as SGHRS and CDR2 as YFSETQ, both from the germline V gene. The CDR3 holds 15 amino acids from the cysteine to the phenylalanine. CDR3 DNA is the only sequence kept; it has 45 bases, read in frame from the first base. Libraries were made using the immunoSEQ multiplex PCR assay. Imported from immuneACCESS, the table was reduced by TCRdb to in-frame sequences with V and J called. These copies leave out some clones; in studies compared against another copy, an unresolved V gene accounts for under half, and the cause of the remainder is not known. The sample table holds some 120,000 clones, of which roughly 92% were seen once. Of the sample, 2% to 3% is held by the ten largest clones.

This sample stems from a study of control samples from healthy donors and cancer patients (dated by TCRdb to 2018 to 2020). This sequence originates from a man aged 25 to 40 in good health. Sequenced material: blood. Recombination linked TRBV5-1 to TRBJ2-2; 10 of the junction bases match TRBD1. The sequenced DNA is TGCGCCAGCAGCCTAGACAGGGGGCTCACCGGGGAGCTGTTTTTT. It codes for CASSLDRGLTGELFF.